This T cell receptor (beta chain) was sequenced during a study of T-cell memory formation after mild COVID-19. General observations from the study: Later expanders leaned CD4+, whereas day 15 to 85 contracting clones were balanced CD4/CD8. Still unconfirmed is whether the second-wave clones peaking on day 37 recognized SARS-CoV-2.

With regard to this clonotype: Its specificity is unknown.

CDR1 is LGHNT, CDR2 FRNRAP, per germline. V was clipped by 3 bases and J by 1 base, with 13 bases between them. The CDR3 consists of 16 residues. Via MiXCR, TCRdb re-called the 5' RACE reads, giving one row per CDR3 protein. The sample includes about 280,000 distinct CDR3 sequences, under 8.5% of them seen just once. The source is a man younger than 35 who had mild COVID-19 (a few samples of this study predate the infection). Cell type and time point are not known. The chain links TRBV12-5 to TRBJ1-3; the D gene is possibly TRBD1 (6 bases). The sequenced material came from PBMCs or a T cell subset sorted from them (not recorded which). The CDR3 DNA sequence: TGTGCTAGTGGTTTAAAAAATACAGGGTCTGGAAACACCATATATTTT. Amino acids: CASGLKNTGSGNTIYF. The entire variable domain, with the rest obtained from reference TRBV12-5 and TRBJ1-3, is as follows: DARVTQTPRHKVTEMGQEVTMRCQPILGHNTVFWYRQTMMQGLELLAYFRNRAPLDDSGMPKDRFSAEMPDATLATLKIQPSEPRDSAVYFCASGLKNTGSGNTIYFGEGSWLTVV.